This T cell receptor (beta chain) came from a study of response to subunit inactivated influenza vaccine. General study results and limits: New T cells are recruited in small numbers by each seasonal influenza vaccination, according to the authors' suggestion.

The CDR3 length is 15 residues. CDR1 is DFQATT and CDR2 is SNEGSKA in the germline V gene (reference sequence). V was clipped by 3 bases and J by 1 base, with 15 bases between them. TCRdb reanalysed the RT-PCR reads using MiXCR and keeps one entry per CDR3 protein. The sample carries approximately 520,000 distinct CDR3 sequences, 25% recorded once. There are a few counts of this clonotype. The antigen is unknown. This material consisted of CD4+ T cells sorted from PBMCs, taken 5 days after vaccination. This sequence originates from a man in his fifties who received an inactivated influenza vaccine. The gene calls are TRBV20-1 and TRBJ2-5, with a possible D match to TRBD2 (6 bases). This chain's CDR3 is CSASISGRAQETQYF. The CDR3 DNA follows: TGCAGTGCTAGTATTAGCGGTAGGGCCCAAGAGACCCAGTACTTC.